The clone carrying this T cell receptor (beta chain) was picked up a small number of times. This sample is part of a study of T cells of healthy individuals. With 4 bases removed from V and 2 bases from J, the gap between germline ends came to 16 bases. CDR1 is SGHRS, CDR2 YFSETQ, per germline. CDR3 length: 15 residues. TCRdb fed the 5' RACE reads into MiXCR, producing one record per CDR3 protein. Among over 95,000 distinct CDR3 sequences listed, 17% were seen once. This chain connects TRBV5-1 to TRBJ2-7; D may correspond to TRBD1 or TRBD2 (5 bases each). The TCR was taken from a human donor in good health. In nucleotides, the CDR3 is TGCGCCAGCAGCCCGGGACGGACCTCAACCTACGAGCAGTACTTC. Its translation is CASSPGRTSTYEQYF. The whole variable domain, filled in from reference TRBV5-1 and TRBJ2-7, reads KAGVTQTPRYLIKTRGQQVTLSCSPISGHRSVSWYQQTPGQGLQFLFEYFSETQRNKGNFPGRFSGRQFSNSRSEMNVSTLELGDSALYLCASSPGRTSTYEQYFGPGTRLTVT.